This T cell receptor beta chain was recorded in a study of T cell repertoires in cytomegalovirus infection. Study background: CMV infection together with matching HLA type was indicated by public TCR beta signatures.

TCRdb analysed the reads with MiXCR anew, one entry per CDR3 protein. The repertoire holds approximately 1,000,000 distinct CDR3 sequences, with less than 35% as singletons. This clonotype appeared a few times. What it binds is not known. CDR3 length equals 13 residues. V lost 7 bases to trimming and J lost 0 bases, with 8 bases between them. The germline V gene encodes CDR1 SGHRS and CDR2 YFSETQ. The sample consisted of cultured CD8+ T cells from PBMCs, taken from culture after CMV antigen stimulation. This clonotype was obtained from a human donor in good health (CMV status not recorded). Some clones in this sample may be carry-over from other donors' samples. The chain combines TRBV5-1 with TRBJ2-1; no firm D call. The DNA for the CDR3 is TGCGCCAGCCGGGCGAGCTCCTACAATGAGCAGTTCTTC. Residues: CASRASSYNEQFF. The whole variable domain, remainder taken from reference TRBV5-1 and TRBJ2-1, is KAGVTQTPRYLIKTRGQQVTLSCSPISGHRSVSWYQQTPGQGLQFLFEYFSETQRNKGNFPGRFSGRQFSNSRSEMNVSTLELGDSALYLCASRASSYNEQFFGPGTRLTVL.